The clone carrying this T cell receptor beta chain was seen only once. Its antigen is as yet unknown. CDR1 SGHKS and CDR2 YYEKEE come from the germline V gene (reference sequence). This CDR3 comprises 14 residues. The germline V and J ends were trimmed by 4 bases and 2 bases, with 12 bases remaining between them. This record comes from a study of T-cell memory formation after mild COVID-19. TCRdb itself ran the 5' RACE reads through MiXCR, one entry per CDR3 protein. This repertoire shows just over 200,000 distinct CDR3 sequences, roughly 10% found once; its top ten account for around 3.3%. Study conclusions and caveats: Nothing confirmed that second-wave clones peaking on day 37 were specific for SARS-CoV-2.

The receptor was derived from a man between 18 and 35 years old who had mild COVID-19 (a few samples of this study predate the infection). Cell type and time point are not known. This chain joins TRBV5-5 and TRBJ1-1, with D unclear. Material: PBMCs or a T cell subset sorted from them (not recorded which). The CDR3 spells CASSPSELNTEAFF. The CDR3 nucleotides are TGTGCCAGCAGCCCGTCGGAGCTTAACACTGAAGCTTTCTTT.